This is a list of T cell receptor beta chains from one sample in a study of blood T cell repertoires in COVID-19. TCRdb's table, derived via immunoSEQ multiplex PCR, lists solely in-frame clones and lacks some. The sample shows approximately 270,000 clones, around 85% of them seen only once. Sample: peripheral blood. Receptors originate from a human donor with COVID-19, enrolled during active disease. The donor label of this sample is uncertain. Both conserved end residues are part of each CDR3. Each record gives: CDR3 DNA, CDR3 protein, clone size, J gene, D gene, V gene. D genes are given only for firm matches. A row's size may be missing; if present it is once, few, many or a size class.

cdr3_nt: TGTGCCAGTAGTGGGACAGGGGGCGCTGGGACTGAAGCTTTCTTT
cdr3_aa: CASSGTGGAGTEAFF
clone_size: NA
j_call: TRBJ1-1
d_call: TRBD1
v_call: TRBV19

cdr3_nt: TGTGCCAGCAGTTATTTCCTAGGGGCTGAAGCTTTCTTT
cdr3_aa: CASSYFLGAEAFF
clone_size: NA
j_call: TRBJ1-1
d_call: NA
v_call: TRBV12-3/TRBV12-4

cdr3_nt: TGTGCCAGCAGCTTGGGAGAGGGAGTGGGTCGACTGTTTTTT
cdr3_aa: CASSLGEGVGRLFF
clone_size: NA
j_call: TRBJ1-4
d_call: NA
v_call: TRBV13

cdr3_nt: TGTGCCAGCAGCTTATGGGCTAGCGGGAGTCCGAATACGCAGTATTTT
cdr3_aa: CASSLWASGSPNTQYF
clone_size: NA
j_call: TRBJ2-3
d_call: TRBD2
v_call: TRBV7-2

cdr3_nt: TGTGCCAGCTCACCAATACTAGCGGGAGGAAACAATGAGCAGTTCTTC
cdr3_aa: CASSPILAGGNNEQFF
clone_size: NA
j_call: TRBJ2-1
d_call: TRBD2
v_call: TRBV18

cdr3_nt: TGTGCCAGCAGTTACTCTCCGGGGTTTGGTTACACCGGGGAGCTGTTTTTT
cdr3_aa: CASSYSPGFGYTGELFF
clone_size: NA
j_call: TRBJ2-2
d_call: NA
v_call: TRBV6-2/TRBV6-3

cdr3_nt: TGTGCCAGCAGCGAGAGGGGGGACAGGTTTGTCTACTTC
cdr3_aa: CASSERGDRFVYF
clone_size: NA
j_call: TRBJ2-7
d_call: TRBD1
v_call: TRBV11-3

cdr3_nt: TGTGCCAGCAGCTTAGATGCGGGTTTCGACACTGAAGCTTTCTTT
cdr3_aa: CASSLDAGFDTEAFF
clone_size: NA
j_call: TRBJ1-1
d_call: NA
v_call: TRBV7-2

cdr3_nt: TGTGCCGCTAAGCCAGGACAGGGGGATTACACTGAAGCTTTCTTT
cdr3_aa: CAAKPGQGDYTEAFF
clone_size: few
j_call: TRBJ1-1
d_call: TRBD1
v_call: TRBV19

cdr3_nt: TGCGCCAGCAGCCAAGATGGACAGAACACCGGGGAGCTGTTTTTT
cdr3_aa: CASSQDGQNTGELFF
clone_size: NA
j_call: TRBJ2-2
d_call: NA
v_call: TRBV4-1

cdr3_nt: TGTGCCAGCAGTGAAGCGTGGACAGTCAGCTCCTACGAGCAGTACTTC
cdr3_aa: CASSEAWTVSSYEQYF
clone_size: NA
j_call: TRBJ2-7
d_call: NA
v_call: TRBV6-1

cdr3_nt: TGTGCCAGCAGCCCCAATCCGGGACAGGCGTACCCGAGCTCCTACGAGCAGTACTTC
cdr3_aa: CASSPNPGQAYPSSYEQYF
clone_size: NA
j_call: TRBJ2-7
d_call: TRBD1
v_call: TRBV7-9

cdr3_nt: TGCGCCAGCAGCCAGGGGGGACTAGCGGGAGACACCGGGGAGCTGTTTTTT
cdr3_aa: CASSQGGLAGDTGELFF
clone_size: NA
j_call: TRBJ2-2
d_call: TRBD2
v_call: TRBV4-1

cdr3_nt: TGTGCCAGCAGCCACGCTCTGGGACAGAGTTCCTACAATGAGCAGTTCTTC
cdr3_aa: CASSHALGQSSYNEQFF
clone_size: NA
j_call: TRBJ2-1
d_call: TRBD1
v_call: TRBV3-1/TRBV3-2

cdr3_nt: TGCGCCACCATAACTAGCGGGAGCGAGAATGAGCAGTTCTTC
cdr3_aa: CATITSGSENEQFF
clone_size: few
j_call: TRBJ2-1
d_call: TRBD2
v_call: TRBV10-2

cdr3_nt: TGTGCCAGCAGCCGTGACAGGGACCAGGCGGGCTACACCTTC
cdr3_aa: CASSRDRDQAGYTF
clone_size: NA
j_call: TRBJ1-2
d_call: TRBD1
v_call: TRBV7-2

cdr3_nt: TGTGCCAGCAGTTCTTCAGGGTTGCAGCCCCAGCATTTT
cdr3_aa: CASSSSGLQPQHF
clone_size: few
j_call: TRBJ1-5
d_call: NA
v_call: TRBV27

cdr3_nt: TGTGCCAGCAGCCAAGGGTGGGGGACAGCAGTCTACACCTTC
cdr3_aa: CASSQGWGTAVYTF
clone_size: NA
j_call: TRBJ1-2
d_call: TRBD1
v_call: TRBV3-1/TRBV3-2

cdr3_nt: TGTGCCAGCAGCTTAGGAGCTAGCGGGAGTGGGGAGCAGTACTTC
cdr3_aa: CASSLGASGSGEQYF
clone_size: few
j_call: TRBJ2-7
d_call: TRBD2
v_call: TRBV7-9

cdr3_nt: TGTGCCAGCTCGACAGGGCTGCGCAATCAGCCCCAGCATTTT
cdr3_aa: CASSTGLRNQPQHF
clone_size: NA
j_call: TRBJ1-5
d_call: TRBD1
v_call: TRBV28

cdr3_nt: TGTGCCGTACAGGGGGCAGGCTACGAGCAGTACTTC
cdr3_aa: CAVQGAGYEQYF
clone_size: NA
j_call: TRBJ2-7
d_call: TRBD1
v_call: TRBV30

cdr3_nt: TGTGCCAGCAGCTTGGATAGGCGGTCTGAAGCTTTCTTT
cdr3_aa: CASSLDRRSEAFF
clone_size: NA
j_call: TRBJ1-1
d_call: NA
v_call: TRBV5-8

cdr3_nt: TGCGCCAGCAGTCTTTCGACTGGCGCGAACACCGGGGAGCTGTTTTTT
cdr3_aa: CASSLSTGANTGELFF
clone_size: few
j_call: TRBJ2-2
d_call: NA
v_call: TRBV4-1

cdr3_nt: TGTGCCAGCAGTTTTACACAGACCTATGGCTACACCTTC
cdr3_aa: CASSFTQTYGYTF
clone_size: NA
j_call: TRBJ1-2
d_call: NA
v_call: TRBV27

cdr3_nt: TGTGCCAGCAGCAGGGGTGAGGGCTACGAGCAGTACTTC
cdr3_aa: CASSRGEGYEQYF
clone_size: NA
j_call: TRBJ2-7
d_call: NA
v_call: TRBV12-3/TRBV12-4

cdr3_nt: TGTGCCAGCAGTTCCCGAGGACTAGCGGGAGATCTAACCGGGGAGCTGTTTTTT
cdr3_aa: CASSSRGLAGDLTGELFF
clone_size: NA
j_call: TRBJ2-2
d_call: TRBD2
v_call: TRBV28

cdr3_nt: TGTGCCAGCAGCCAAGGGGCGGGGGCTTTCACCGGGGAGCTGTTTTTT
cdr3_aa: CASSQGAGAFTGELFF
clone_size: NA
j_call: TRBJ2-2
d_call: NA
v_call: TRBV11-1

cdr3_nt: TGTGCCAGTAGTATTATAGAGGGCTCCTACGAGCAGTACTTC
cdr3_aa: CASSIIEGSYEQYF
clone_size: NA
j_call: TRBJ2-7
d_call: NA
v_call: TRBV19

cdr3_nt: TGTGCCAGCAGTGAAACGGCGGGAGGGTCCTACAATGAGCAGTTCTTC
cdr3_aa: CASSETAGGSYNEQFF
clone_size: NA
j_call: TRBJ2-1
d_call: TRBD2
v_call: TRBV6-1

cdr3_nt: TGTGCCAGCAGCTTAGGGAGGCCGCCTAATGAAAAACTGTTTTTT
cdr3_aa: CASSLGRPPNEKLFF
clone_size: NA
j_call: TRBJ1-4
d_call: NA
v_call: TRBV7-8

cdr3_nt: TGTGCCAGCTCACCACCGGGTAACAGGGGCACTTCACCCCTCCACTTT
cdr3_aa: CASSPPGNRGTSPLHF
clone_size: NA
j_call: TRBJ1-6
d_call: TRBD1
v_call: TRBV18

cdr3_nt: TGTGCCCAGAGGCGTAGCACAGATACGCAGTATTTT
cdr3_aa: CAQRRSTDTQYF
clone_size: NA
j_call: TRBJ2-3
d_call: NA
v_call: TRBV12-3/TRBV12-4

cdr3_nt: TGTGCCAGCAGTTCAGGGGCTGGGGCCAACGTCCTGACTTTC
cdr3_aa: CASSSGAGANVLTF
clone_size: NA
j_call: TRBJ2-6
d_call: NA
v_call: TRBV28

cdr3_nt: TGTGCCAGCAGTCTAGGTGGGACAGGTGAAAAACTGTTTTTT
cdr3_aa: CASSLGGTGEKLFF
clone_size: NA
j_call: TRBJ1-4
d_call: TRBD1
v_call: TRBV28

cdr3_nt: TGTGCCAGCGGCTCGGGGGACCATTCACCCCTCCACTTT
cdr3_aa: CASGSGDHSPLHF
clone_size: NA
j_call: TRBJ1-6
d_call: NA
v_call: TRBV28

cdr3_nt: TGTGCCAGCAGTTACTCCGGGACAGGGCGTCGAGAGACCCAGTACTTC
cdr3_aa: CASSYSGTGRRETQYF
clone_size: NA
j_call: TRBJ2-5
d_call: TRBD1
v_call: TRBV6-5

cdr3_nt: TGCGCCAGCAGCCTAGGGACAGGCTTAGGTGACTACACCTTC
cdr3_aa: CASSLGTGLGDYTF
clone_size: NA
j_call: TRBJ1-2
d_call: TRBD1
v_call: TRBV5-1